The 14 T cell receptor beta chains given below trace back to one sample, sequenced in a study of T cells after yellow fever vaccination. Using its own MiXCR run on the 5' RACE reads, TCRdb lists one record per CDR3 protein. There are some 320,000 distinct CDR3 sequences in the sample; roughly 4.3% occur only once, and 20% to 25% lies in the top ten. Sequencing was performed on PBMCs, taken 5 days after the yellow fever booster vaccination. These receptors all come from a man younger than 35 who received the YFV17D yellow fever vaccine.

A few counts support this clonotype. V usage is TRBV5-6 and J usage is TRBJ1-2, with D maybe TRBD1 (5 bases). V lost 1 base to trimming and J lost 8 bases, with 12 bases between them. This CDR3 is built from 13 residues. Germline values: CDR1 SGHDT, CDR2 YYEEEE. CDR3 residues: CASSLKPGDGYTF. In DNA, the CDR3 is TGTGCCAGCAGCTTGAAACCGGGGGACGGCTACACCTTC.

This clonotype was observed many times. The chain couples TRBV6-2 or TRBV6-3 to TRBJ2-1; D not certain. Per germline, CDR1 MNHEY and CDR2 SVGEGT. This CDR3 is built from 11 residues. V lost 0 bases and J 7 bases, leaving 1 base between the germline ends. The CDR3 nucleotides read TGTGCCAGCAGTTACTCGAATGAGCAGTTCTTC. Amino acids: CASSYSNEQFF.

This clonotype was seen repeatedly, ten times or more. The chain recombines TRBV18 with TRBJ1-1, with TRBD1 identical over 9 bases. V lost 3 bases to trimming and J lost 3 bases; unmatched junction nucleotides: 11. Germline-derived CDR1 and CDR2 are KGHSH and LQKENI. This CDR3 contains 17 residues. The CDR3 sequence: CASSPQTGGAYDTEAFF. CDR3 in DNA: TGTGCCAGCTCACCCCAAACAGGGGGCGCGTATGACACTGAAGCTTTCTTT.

In its sample, this clonotype was seen a few times. This chain joins TRBV5-1 and TRBJ1-1; D gene ambiguous. Per the germline V gene, CDR1 is SGHRS and CDR2 is YFSETQ. With 5 bases removed from V and 6 bases from J, the gap between germline ends came to 8 bases. This CDR3 has 11 residues. The CDR3, as DNA: TGCGCCAGCAGAGGAGAGGCTGAAGCTTTCTTT. Amino acid sequence: CASRGEAEAFF.

This clonotype was found a few times. The CDR3 protein is CASSNFQGGQYF. CDR3 in DNA: TGCGCCAGCAGTAATTTCCAGGGCGGGCAGTACTTC. The chain couples TRBV10-1 to TRBJ2-7; D perhaps matches TRBD1 (5 bases). This CDR3 spans 12 amino acids. V was pared by 5 bases and J by 9 bases, with 14 bases between. Germline V gives CDR1 WNHNN, CDR2 SYGVQD (reference sequence).

This clonotype has a count of ten or more. The chain employs TRBV11-1 and TRBJ2-1; D remains ambiguous. V dropped 2 bases and J dropped 1 base, with 12 bases sitting between them. From germline, CDR1 is SGHAT and CDR2 FQDESV (reference sequence). The CDR3 sequence is 16 residues long. The CDR3 is CASSLLVSGSYNEQFF. CDR3 nucleotides: TGTGCCAGCAGCTTATTAGTTTCCGGTTCCTACAATGAGCAGTTCTTC. Full variable domain (outside the CDR3, taken from reference TRBV11-1 and TRBJ2-1): EAEVAQSPRYKITEKSQAVAFWCDPISGHATLYWYRQILGQGPELLVQFQDESVVDDSQLPKDRFSAERLKGVDSTLKIQPAELGDSAMYLCASSLLVSGSYNEQFFGPGTRLTVL.

This clonotype was counted between two and nine times. This chain links TRBV7-2 with TRBJ1-5; weak D call: TRBD1 (6 bases). V dropped 1 base and J dropped 10 bases, with 11 bases sitting between them. Germline V lookup: CDR1 SGHTA, CDR2 FQGNSA. This CDR3 is built from 13 residues. The DNA of the CDR3 is TGTGCCAGCAGCTTAGAAAGGGGGGGACCCCAGCATTTT. Its protein is CASSLERGGPQHF. The entire variable domain, with the rest obtained from reference TRBV7-2 and TRBJ1-5, is as follows: GAGVSQSPSNKVTEKGKDVELRCDPISGHTALYWYRQSLGQGLEFLIYFQGNSAPDKSGLPSDRFSAERTGGSVSTLTIQRTQQEDSAVYLCASSLERGGPQHFGDGTRLSIL.

This chain joins TRBV7-2 and TRBJ2-1; a weak D match, TRBD2 (6 bases). The germline gives CDR1 SGHTA, CDR2 FQGNSA. The CDR3 runs to 14 residues. With 3 bases removed from V and 9 bases from J, the gap between germline ends came to 15 bases. The CDR3 region has the DNA TGTGCCAGCAGCTTTTCGGGTGGGGGGTCTGAGCAGTTCTTC. It is translated as CASSFSGGGSEQFF.

This clonotype was observed a few times. The chain is built from TRBV29-1 and TRBJ2-3; TRBD2 matches at 9 bases. Trimming at V came to 6 bases and at J to 2 bases, leaving 6 bases not matched to a gene. The CDR3 runs 14 residues. The V gene's germline CDR1 is SQVTM and CDR2 ANQGSEA. The CDR3: CSVDSGGHTDTQYF. CDR3 sequence (DNA): TGCAGCGTAGATAGCGGGGGCCACACAGATACGCAGTATTTT.

The chain uses TRBV6-6 and TRBJ2-3; 7 positions match TRBD2. There are 13 residues in the CDR3. V was pared by 4 bases and J by 3 bases, with 1 base of the junction left unmatched. The V gene's germline CDR1 is MNHNY and CDR2 SVGAGI (reference sequence). CDR3 sequence (DNA): TGTGCCAGCAGTTGGCGGGGGACAGATACGCAGTATTTT. Protein product: CASSWRGTDTQYF.

This clonotype was picked up a small number of times. V gene TRBV11-2 combines with J gene TRBJ2-7; D is uncertain. Germline CDR1 and CDR2: SGHAT and FQNNGV. This CDR3 comprises 15 residues. Trimming pared 5 bases from V and 5 bases from J, leaving 19 bases between. In nucleotides, the CDR3 is TGTGCCAGCAGCCGAGCCCGCCTCCTGTCTAACGAGCAGTACTTC. Amino acid sequence: CASSRARLLSNEQYF. The variable domain in full, with the rest retrieved from reference TRBV11-2 and TRBJ2-7, is EAGVAQSPRYKIIEKRQSVAFWCNPISGHATLYWYQQILGQGPKLLIQFQNNGVVDDSQLPKDRFSAERLKGVDSTLKIQPAKLEDSAVYLCASSRARLLSNEQYFGPGTRLTVT.

This clonotype was counted many times. The chain couples TRBV6-2 or TRBV6-3 to TRBJ2-3, with D possibly being TRBD1 (5 bases). The CDR3 spans 12 residues. Trimming took off 7 bases at V and 7 bases at J, with 12 bases between the two ends. The germline V gene has CDR1 MNHEY and CDR2 SVGEGT. DNA for the CDR3: TGTGCCAGCAATGACAGATACAATACGCAGTATTTT. The encoded protein is CASNDRYNTQYF.

There are many counts of this clonotype. V usage is TRBV19 and J usage is TRBJ1-5, with TRBD1 identical over 8 bases. Per the germline V gene, CDR1 is LNHDA and CDR2 is SQIVND (reference sequence). The CDR3 spans 15 residues. J lost 3 bases, V lost 5 bases, and 6 bases had no gene match. The DNA of the CDR3 is TGTGCCAGTAGTCAGGACAGGGTTGACAATCAGCCCCAGCATTTT. Translated: CASSQDRVDNQPQHF.

J is TRBJ2-7 and V is TRBV7-9; tentatively, D is TRBD1 or TRBD2 (6 bases each). The germline V gene encodes CDR1 SEHNR and CDR2 FQNEAQ (reference sequence). V lost 9 bases and J 5 bases, leaving 23 bases between the germline ends. CDR3 size: 15 residues. The CDR3 is CASTAGHSIWDEQYV. CDR3 coding DNA: TGTGCCAGTACGGCGGGACACTCAATTTGGGACGAGCAGTACGTC.